Each of the 10 T cell receptor beta chains below was sequenced from the same sample in a study of human T cells and chemical hapten exposure. TCRdb itself ran the RACE reads through MiXCR, one entry per CDR3 protein. The table includes about 190,000 distinct CDR3 sequences, about 25% detected once. Indicated time point: patch test 3, about 24 weeks after DPC sensitization. This sample's treatment: therapeutic diphenylcyclopropenone sensitization with weekly scalp DPC. The specimen was whole blood, collected in connection with sensitization to the hapten diphenylcyclopropenone (DPC). The receptors derive from a woman in her thirties or forties with alopecia areata. Some clones in this sample may be carry-over from other donors' samples.

This clonotype was observed a handful of times. V usage is TRBV28 and J usage is TRBJ1-2, with a tentative D call TRBD1 (5 bases). The CDR3 loop spans 14 amino acids. Germline lookup yields CDR1 MDHEN and CDR2 SYDVKM. Trimming removed 3 bases at V and 1 base at J, with 9 bases between. DNA for the CDR3: TGTGCCAGCAGTTTCCAGGGTGGTAACTATGGCTACACCTTC. This encodes CASSFQGGNYGYTF.

A few counts support this clonotype. V is TRBV4-3 and J is TRBJ2-7, with 7 nucleotides matching TRBD1. The V gene's germline CDR1 is LGHNA and CDR2 YSLEER. The trim removed 1 base at V and 2 bases at J, leaving 5 bases unmatched. The CDR3 runs to 15 residues. CDR3 protein: CASSQGNRGPYEQYF. DNA of the CDR3: TGCGCCAGCAGCCAAGGAAACAGGGGCCCCTACGAGCAGTACTTC.

This chain uses TRBV15 with TRBJ1-2; weak D call: TRBD1 (5 bases). Germline V gene sequence: CDR1 LNHNV, CDR2 YYDKDF (reference sequence). The CDR3 consists of 12 residues. Trimming pared 0 bases from V and 8 bases from J, leaving 7 bases between. The DNA for the CDR3 is TGTGCCACCAGCAGAGATCAGGGAGGCTACACCTTC. Protein: CATSRDQGGYTF.

This clonotype was detected a few times. This rearrangement joins TRBV29-1 to TRBJ2-3; D remains unclear. Germline CDR1 SQVTM, CDR2 ANQGSEA. The ends were cut back, 4 bases at V and 6 bases at J, with 17 bases in the middle. CDR3 length: 14 residues. CDR3 residues: CSVVGLTGRDTQYF. CDR3 DNA sequence: TGCAGCGTTGTAGGCCTGACGGGTAGGGATACGCAGTATTTT.

The chain recombines TRBV5-4 with TRBJ2-7, with D maybe TRBD1 (5 bases). V was shortened by 0 bases and J by 2 bases, with 15 bases between the two germline ends. The germline V gene encodes CDR1 SGHNT and CDR2 YYREEE (reference sequence). CDR3 size: 16 residues. The CDR3 nucleotides are TGTGCCAGCAGCTTGGACTTTATGGGGCCAGCCTACGAGCAGTACTTC. Amino acids: CASSLDFMGPAYEQYF.

This clonotype was observed a few times. V is TRBV6-1 and J is TRBJ1-6; 11 nucleotides line up with TRBD1. CDR3 length: 15 residues. V shed 5 bases and J 8 bases; nucleotides not matched to a gene: 5. Germline V gives CDR1 MNHNS, CDR2 SASEGT. As DNA, the CDR3 is TGTGCCAGCAGTACTCGGACAGGGGGCGATTCACCCCTCCACTTT. It yields the protein CASSTRTGGDSPLHF.

The V gene is TRBV6-2 or TRBV6-3, the J gene TRBJ2-7; TRBD2 aligns across 7 bases. V was clipped by 7 bases and J by 0 bases; unmatched bases: 9. The germline CDR1 and CDR2 sequences are MNHEY and SVGEGT. There are 15 residues in the CDR3. For the CDR3, the DNA is TGTGCCAGCACCCCATGGCGCGGGAGCTCCTACGAGCAGTACTTC. This sequence encodes CASTPWRGSSYEQYF.

For the CDR3, the DNA is TGTGCCAGCAGCCAAGACGGGGGCGTCCCTCAGCCCCAGCATTTT. This gives the protein CASSQDGGVPQPQHF. The chain couples TRBV3-1 to TRBJ1-5; D may be TRBD1 (6 bases). Germline V lookup: CDR1 LGHDT, CDR2 YNNKEL (reference sequence). V lost 0 bases and J 6 bases, leaving 12 bases between the germline ends. The CDR3 runs to 15 residues.

This clonotype was observed many times. The chain is built from TRBV29-1 and TRBJ2-5; no clear D gene. CDR3 length: 11 amino acids. Germline values: CDR1 SQVTM, CDR2 ANQGSEA. V was shortened by 3 bases and J by 5 bases, with 7 bases between the two germline ends. Here the CDR3 reads CSVDLHETQYF. The DNA of the CDR3 is TGCAGCGTTGATCTTCATGAGACCCAGTACTTC.

In this sample, this clonotype turned up a few times. This chain connects TRBV5-1 to TRBJ2-3; TRBD2 agrees at 11 bases. There are 16 residues in the CDR3. Trimming took 2 bases from V and 8 from J; bases not matched to a gene: 10. Germline V gene data show CDR1 as SGHRS and CDR2 as YFSETQ. For the CDR3, the DNA is TGCGCCAGCAGCTTAGGGGAACTAGCGGGAGTCTCTACGCAGTATTTT. Amino acid sequence: CASSLGELAGVSTQYF.